This T cell receptor beta chain was recorded in a study of CD4 T cells in relation to SARS-CoV-2 and coronaviruses. Findings of the study overall: This crossreactivity analysis covered spike protein alone, no other viral proteins.

CDR1 is KGHSH and CDR2 is LQKENI in the germline V gene. The CDR3 length is 16 residues. Trimming stripped 5 bases from V and 10 bases from J, with 24 bases between. Unexposed donor CD4+ T cells date from about 2011-2018, before the COVID-19 pandemic. Isolation of CD4+ T cells took place after less than twelve days in culture. About this clone: The antigen remains undetermined.

Generated by immunoSEQ multiplex PCR, the TCRdb table keeps only in-frame clones and is missing some. The table includes 21,000 or so clones, approximately 82% detected once. The chain combines TRBV18 with TRBJ1-5; TRBD1 is a possible D gene (5 bases). This sequence was found in a human donor in good health. The specimen was CD4+ T cells from PBMCs, cultured in vitro. The CDR3 DNA reads as TGTGCCAGCTCAGCGCTGACCGGGACCGGGATCCGACCCCAGCATTTT. Translated: CASSALTGTGIRPQHF.